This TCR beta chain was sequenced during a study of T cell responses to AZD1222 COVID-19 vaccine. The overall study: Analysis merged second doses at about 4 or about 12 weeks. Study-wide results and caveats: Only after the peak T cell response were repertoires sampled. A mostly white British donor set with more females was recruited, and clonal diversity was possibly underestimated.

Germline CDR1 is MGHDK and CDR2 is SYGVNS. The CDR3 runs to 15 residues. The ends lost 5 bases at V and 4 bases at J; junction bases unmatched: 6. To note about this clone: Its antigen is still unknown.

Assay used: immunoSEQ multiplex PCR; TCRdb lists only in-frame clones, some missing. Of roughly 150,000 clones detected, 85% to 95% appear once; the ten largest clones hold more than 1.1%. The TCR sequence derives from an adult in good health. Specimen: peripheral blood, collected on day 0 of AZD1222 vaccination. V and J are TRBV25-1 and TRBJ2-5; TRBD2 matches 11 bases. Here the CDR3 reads CASSPIAGGTETQYF. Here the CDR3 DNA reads TGTGCCAGCAGTCCAATAGCGGGGGGGACAGAGACCCAGTACTTC.